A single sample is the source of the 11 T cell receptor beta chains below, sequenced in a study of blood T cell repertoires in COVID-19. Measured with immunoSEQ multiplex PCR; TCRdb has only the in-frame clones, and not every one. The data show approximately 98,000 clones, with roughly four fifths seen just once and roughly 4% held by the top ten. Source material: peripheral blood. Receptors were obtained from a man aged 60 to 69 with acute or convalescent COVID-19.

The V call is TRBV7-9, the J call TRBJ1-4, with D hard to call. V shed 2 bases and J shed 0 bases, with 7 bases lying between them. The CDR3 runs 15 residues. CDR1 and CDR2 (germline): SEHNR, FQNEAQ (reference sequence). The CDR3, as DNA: TGTGCCAGCAGCTTATACGGTGCAACTAATGAAAAACTGTTTTTT. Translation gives CASSLYGATNEKLFF.

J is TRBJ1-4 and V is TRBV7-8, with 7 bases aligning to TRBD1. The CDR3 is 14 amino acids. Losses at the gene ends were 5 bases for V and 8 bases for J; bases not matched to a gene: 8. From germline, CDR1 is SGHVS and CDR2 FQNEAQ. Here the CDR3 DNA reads TGTGCCAGCAGCCAAGACAGGGTTGAAGAAAAACTGTTTTTT. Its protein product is CASSQDRVEEKLFF.

CDR3 nucleotide sequence: TGTGCCAGCTCACCACCTAGCGGGGGGTATAGCGAGCAGTACTTC. Its protein is CASSPPSGGYSEQYF. The gene calls are TRBV18 and TRBJ2-7; 10 positions agree with TRBD2. CDR1 and CDR2 from the germline V gene are KGHSH and LQKENI. The CDR3 spans 15 residues. The ends lost 0 bases at V and 6 bases at J; junction bases unmatched: 5.

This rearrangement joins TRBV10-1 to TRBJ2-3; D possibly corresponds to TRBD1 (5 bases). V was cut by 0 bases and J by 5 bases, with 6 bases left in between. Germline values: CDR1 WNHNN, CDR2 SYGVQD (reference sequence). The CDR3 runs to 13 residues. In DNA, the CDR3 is TGCGCCAGCAGTGAGTCCAGGGAAGATACGCAGTATTTT. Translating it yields CASSESREDTQYF.

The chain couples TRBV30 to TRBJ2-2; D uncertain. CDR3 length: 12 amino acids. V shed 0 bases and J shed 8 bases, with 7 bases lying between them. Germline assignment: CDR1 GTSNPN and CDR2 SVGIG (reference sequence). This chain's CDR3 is CAWSVVAGELFF. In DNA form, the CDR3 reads TGTGCCTGGAGTGTAGTAGCTGGGGAGCTGTTTTTT.

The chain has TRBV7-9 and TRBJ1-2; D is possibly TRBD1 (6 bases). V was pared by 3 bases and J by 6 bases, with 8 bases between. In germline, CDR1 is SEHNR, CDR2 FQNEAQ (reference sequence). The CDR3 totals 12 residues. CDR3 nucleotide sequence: TGTGCCAGCAGCTTTCAGGGGAATGGCTACACCTTC. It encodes CASSFQGNGYTF.

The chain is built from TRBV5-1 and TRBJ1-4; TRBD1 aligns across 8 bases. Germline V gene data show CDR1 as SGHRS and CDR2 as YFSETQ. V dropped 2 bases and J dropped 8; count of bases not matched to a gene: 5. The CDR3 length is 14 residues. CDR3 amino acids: CASSFGQGGEKLFF. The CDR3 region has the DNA TGCGCCAGCAGCTTCGGACAGGGCGGGGAAAAACTGTTTTTT.

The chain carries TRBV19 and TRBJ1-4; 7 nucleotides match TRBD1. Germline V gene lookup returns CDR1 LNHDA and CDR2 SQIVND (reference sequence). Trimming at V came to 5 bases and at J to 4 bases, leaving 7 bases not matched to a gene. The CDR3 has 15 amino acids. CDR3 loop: CASSPGQVDNEKLFF. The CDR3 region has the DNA TGTGCCAGTAGTCCCGGACAGGTCGATAATGAAAAACTGTTTTTT.

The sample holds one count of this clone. The CDR3 protein is CASSLRAGRGTDTQYF. CDR3 coding DNA: TGTGCCAGCAGCTTAAGGGCGGGGAGGGGAACAGATACGCAGTATTTT. The chain uses TRBV11-3 and TRBJ2-3, with 7 positions matching TRBD2. The germline CDR1 and CDR2 sequences are SGHNT and YENEEA. Trimming cost V 2 bases and J 3 bases; bases outside gene matches: 8. CDR3 length equals 16 residues.

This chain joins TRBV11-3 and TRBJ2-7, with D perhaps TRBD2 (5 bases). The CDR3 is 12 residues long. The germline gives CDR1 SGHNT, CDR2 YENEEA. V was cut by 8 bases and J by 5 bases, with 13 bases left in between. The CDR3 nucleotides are TGTGCCAGCGTGGGCCCCGGGGACGAGCAGTACTTC. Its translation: CASVGPGDEQYF.

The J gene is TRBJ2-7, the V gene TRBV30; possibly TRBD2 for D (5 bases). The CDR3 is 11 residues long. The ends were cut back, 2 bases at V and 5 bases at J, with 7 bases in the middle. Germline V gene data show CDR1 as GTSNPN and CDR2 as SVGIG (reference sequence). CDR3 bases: TGTGCCTGGAGTATCGGGGACGAGCAGTACTTC. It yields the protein CAWSIGDEQYF.